This T cell receptor beta chain was found in a study of metastatic and nonmetastatic thyroid tumors. All patients were treatment-naive before thyroid surgery. TCRdb re-analyzed the PCR reads through MiXCR. The table records about 15,000 clones, roughly 23% of them present only once. The junction had 5 bases not matched to a gene; V was cut back by 4 bases and J by 3 bases. The CDR3 runs 15 residues. Germline V gene data show CDR1 as KGHSH and CDR2 as LQKENI. Sequencing input: tumor tissue. V usage is TRBV18 and J usage is TRBJ2-7; TRBD1 agrees at 11 bases. The origin of this receptor is a female donor with papillary thyroid cancer or a benign thyroid nodule (not recorded which). Some clones in this sample may be carry-over from other donors' samples. Written as DNA, the CDR3 is TGTGCCAGCTCACTCGCCGGGACAGGGGGCTACGAGCAGTACTTC. The encoded protein is CASSLAGTGGYEQYF. Based on the CDR3 plus reference TRBV18 and TRBJ2-7, the full variable domain is NAGVMQNPRHLVRRRGQEARLRCSPMKGHSHVYWYRQLPEEGLKFMVYLQKENIIDESGMPKERFSAEFPKEGPSILRIQQVVRGDSAAYFCASSLAGTGGYEQYFGPGTRLTVT.